This is a list of T cell receptor beta chains from one sample in a study of prognosis after radiotherapy for stage I lung cancer. TCRdb redid the calling of the multiplex PCR reads with MiXCR, one entry per CDR3 protein. The sample records 45,000 to 60,000 distinct CDR3 sequences, less than 35% being singletons. Sequencing used PBMCs, obtained before or after stereotactic body radiation therapy (not recorded which). Receptors originate from a donor aged 50 or older with non-small cell lung cancer. Each CDR3 is given without its conserved first and last residue. Part of the rows lack a size; the others show once, few, many or a class for expanded clones.

clone size: many; V gene: TRBV5-4; J gene: TRBJ2-7; CDR3 protein: ASSREVAAFPEQY
clone size: many; V gene: TRBV2; J gene: TRBJ1-5; CDR3 protein: ASRHDRGASNQPQH
clone size: many; V gene: TRBV4-2; J gene: TRBJ1-3; CDR3 protein: ASSRDREDTIY
clone size: NA; V gene: TRBV12-5; J gene: TRBJ1-3; CDR3 protein: ASGLVSSGNTIY
clone size: many; V gene: TRBV20-1; J gene: TRBJ1-1; CDR3 protein: SLTRQGILNTEAF
clone size: many; V gene: TRBV19; J gene: TRBJ2-1; CDR3 protein: ASRPQGPRYNEQF
clone size: many; V gene: TRBV20-1; J gene: TRBJ2-7; CDR3 protein: SASLRGLAGHTQY
clone size: many; V gene: TRBV29-1; J gene: TRBJ2-1; CDR3 protein: SVEDGRIYNEQF
clone size: NA; V gene: TRBV27; J gene: TRBJ2-7; CDR3 protein: ANRPTQSSYEQY
clone size: many; V gene: TRBV6-2/TRBV6-3; J gene: TRBJ1-3; CDR3 protein: ASSYLPTGGSGNTIY
clone size: many; V gene: TRBV6-1; J gene: TRBJ2-3; CDR3 protein: ASNQDRGADTQY
clone size: NA; V gene: TRBV5-1; J gene: TRBJ2-1; CDR3 protein: SSSPLAGGNNEQF
clone size: NA; V gene: TRBV5-1; J gene: TRBJ2-3; CDR3 protein: ASSEDSTDTQY
clone size: many; V gene: TRBV12-3/TRBV12-4; J gene: TRBJ1-1; CDR3 protein: ASSWGGVMWTEAF
clone size: many; V gene: TRBV4-3; J gene: TRBJ2-7; CDR3 protein: ASSQIRGAATYEQY
clone size: NA; V gene: TRBV5-1; J gene: TRBJ2-2; CDR3 protein: ASSPGQGVVGELF
clone size: many; V gene: TRBV7-3; J gene: TRBJ2-7; CDR3 protein: ASSSAGGFTYEQY
clone size: NA; V gene: TRBV6-2/TRBV6-3; J gene: TRBJ2-1; CDR3 protein: ASSDGGLAAI
clone size: many; V gene: TRBV5-1; J gene: TRBJ1-1; CDR3 protein: ASSYRQGAGNTEAF
clone size: medium-sized; V gene: TRBV3-1; J gene: TRBJ1-2; CDR3 protein: ASSHTNYGYT
clone size: many; V gene: TRBV5-1; J gene: TRBJ2-7; CDR3 protein: ASSPRGEPYEQY
clone size: NA; V gene: TRBV27; J gene: TRBJ2-2; CDR3 protein: ASSLETSVRLSVELF
clone size: NA; V gene: TRBV4-2; J gene: TRBJ2-7; CDR3 protein: ASSQHTGSYEQY
clone size: medium-sized; V gene: TRBV4-2; J gene: TRBJ1-2; CDR3 protein: ASSQDVGEGYT
clone size: NA; V gene: TRBV6-2/TRBV6-3; J gene: TRBJ2-2; CDR3 protein: ASIFPPFGGGGTRELF
clone size: many; V gene: TRBV12-3/TRBV12-4; J gene: TRBJ1-2; CDR3 protein: ASSPRKGTYGYT
clone size: many; V gene: TRBV7-2; J gene: TRBJ1-2; CDR3 protein: ASSARDGGSGYT
clone size: many; V gene: TRBV20-1; J gene: TRBJ1-6; CDR3 protein: SARGQAGSPLH
clone size: many; V gene: TRBV7-9; J gene: TRBJ2-1; CDR3 protein: ASSFFDEQF
clone size: NA; V gene: TRBV20-1; J gene: TRBJ2-2; CDR3 protein: SARVRLAGPNTGELF
clone size: NA; V gene: TRBV7-9; J gene: TRBJ2-6; CDR3 protein: ASRAGAQGGPGANVLT
clone size: many; V gene: TRBV11-3; J gene: TRBJ2-7; CDR3 protein: ASRQGGNEQY
clone size: once; V gene: TRBV6-1; J gene: TRBJ1-2; CDR3 protein: ASSAGQWSYVYT
clone size: NA; V gene: TRBV7-8; J gene: TRBJ2-7; CDR3 protein: ASSTVLANYEQY
clone size: NA; V gene: TRBV30; J gene: TRBJ2-7; CDR3 protein: AWTSGEKPYEQY
clone size: NA; V gene: TRBV6-5; J gene: TRBJ2-1; CDR3 protein: ASSYRAISGRSCNEQF
clone size: many; V gene: TRBV6-5; J gene: TRBJ1-6; CDR3 protein: ASRRQGVLSPLH
clone size: many; V gene: TRBV27; J gene: TRBJ2-2; CDR3 protein: ASSITPGLGNTGELF
clone size: medium-sized; V gene: TRBV30; J gene: TRBJ1-3; CDR3 protein: AWNDGTLAGNTIY
clone size: many; V gene: TRBV7-2; J gene: TRBJ2-5; CDR3 protein: ASSLGQQETQY
clone size: many; V gene: TRBV20-1; J gene: TRBJ1-1; CDR3 protein: SARKGHFNTEAF
clone size: many; V gene: TRBV6-2/TRBV6-3; J gene: TRBJ2-7; CDR3 protein: ATGLPLGQY
clone size: many; V gene: TRBV24-1; J gene: TRBJ1-2; CDR3 protein: ATSDRRGSTGGYT
clone size: many; V gene: TRBV28; J gene: TRBJ1-2; CDR3 protein: AITGRYYGYT
clone size: many; V gene: TRBV5-1; J gene: TRBJ2-2; CDR3 protein: ASNIGADTGELF
clone size: many; V gene: TRBV18; J gene: TRBJ1-4; CDR3 protein: ASSPRGTGTGEKLF
clone size: medium-sized; V gene: TRBV30; J gene: TRBJ1-2; CDR3 protein: AWSPGVYGYT
clone size: NA; V gene: TRBV5-1; J gene: TRBJ2-1; CDR3 protein: ASSLGPSLHNEQF
clone size: many; V gene: TRBV2; J gene: TRBJ1-5; CDR3 protein: ASMGGRSSNQPQH
clone size: many; V gene: TRBV6-2/TRBV6-3; J gene: TRBJ1-3; CDR3 protein: ASRNSGNTIY
clone size: NA; V gene: TRBV7-2; J gene: TRBJ2-1; CDR3 protein: ASKKWVQGTPYNEQF
clone size: NA; V gene: TRBV5-1; J gene: TRBJ1-2; CDR3 protein: ASSLGLTGGGGYT
clone size: many; V gene: TRBV28; J gene: TRBJ2-1; CDR3 protein: ASSLTSGRRLEQF
clone size: many; V gene: TRBV5-1; J gene: TRBJ2-5; CDR3 protein: ASSANTLAGGETQY
clone size: many; V gene: TRBV5-1; J gene: TRBJ2-7; CDR3 protein: ASSLHGQGSSYEQY
clone size: NA; V gene: TRBV5-1; J gene: TRBJ2-6; CDR3 protein: ASSIGGAVANFLT
clone size: many; V gene: TRBV6-2/TRBV6-3; J gene: TRBJ1-5; CDR3 protein: ASSYWANQPQH